The next 19 T cell receptor beta chains were all read from a single sample in a study of blood T cell repertoires in COVID-19. This table comes from immunoSEQ multiplex PCR, and its TCRdb copy is limited to in-frame clones, with some not included. The data contain more than 95,000 clones, 70% to 85% of them singletons. Input material: peripheral blood. Receptors originate from a woman of 80 years or more with active or convalescent COVID-19.

The table lists this clone with a few counts. V usage is TRBV1 and J usage is TRBJ1-2; the table's D call, TRBD1, was not checked against the DNA. TRBV1 is a pseudogene. The CDR3 is 16 amino acids. The CDR3 bases are TGCACCAGCAGCCCTTTGGACAGGGGCCCGAACTATGGCTACACCTTC. This codes for CTSSPLDRGPNYGYTF.

The chain employs TRBV7-9 and TRBJ2-7; tentatively, D is TRBD1 (5 bases). This CDR3 contains 16 residues. Germline values: CDR1 SEHNR, CDR2 FQNEAQ (reference sequence). V lost 1 base, J lost 2 bases, and 15 bases lay in between. Here the CDR3 reads CASSLGLGQGPYEQYF. The CDR3 region has the DNA TGTGCCAGCAGCTTAGGCTTAGGGCAGGGCCCCTACGAGCAGTACTTC.

In this sample, this clone turned up once. At one boundary the junction diverges from the germline segment, which might be a read error. The chain recombines TRBV5-1 with TRBJ2-7; D not resolved. The germline gives CDR1 SGHRS, CDR2 YFSETQ. The CDR3 is made up of 15 amino acids. The CDR3 loop is CDSSPSAQATYEQYF. CDR3 in DNA: TGCGACAGCAGCCCCTCCGCGCAGGCCACCTACGAGCAGTACTTC.

This clone was seen a few times. The chain joins TRBV20-1 to TRBJ2-1; D not resolved. Trimming took off 3 bases at V and 8 bases at J, with 5 bases between the two ends. CDR3 size: 10 residues. Germline CDR1 reads DFQATT; CDR2 reads SNEGSKA (reference sequence). This CDR3 reads CSASLDEQFF. CDR3 sequence (DNA): TGCAGTGCTAGTCTCGATGAGCAGTTCTTC.

This chain connects TRBV28 to TRBJ1-2; D gene ambiguous. V was cut by 8 bases and J by 0 bases, with 16 bases left in between. This CDR3 is built from 15 residues. CDR1 and CDR2 from the germline V gene are MDHEN and SYDVKM. The CDR3 is CASGHLQEANYGYTF. Written as DNA, the CDR3 is TGTGCCAGCGGCCACCTCCAGGAAGCTAACTATGGCTACACCTTC.

The chain joins TRBV2 to TRBJ1-6; a weak D match, TRBD1 (6 bases). The CDR3 runs to 14 residues. Trimming cost V 7 bases and J 7 bases, with 14 bases left between them. In germline, CDR1 is SNHLY, CDR2 FYNNEI. This CDR3 is CASTVSGVNSPLHF. The DNA for the CDR3 is TGTGCCAGCACAGTGTCAGGGGTGAATTCACCCCTCCACTTT. The full variable domain, rest sourced from reference TRBV2 and TRBJ1-6, is EPEVTQTPSHQVTQMGQEVILRCVPISNHLYFYWYRQILGQKVEFLVSFYNNEISEKSEIFDDQFSVERPDGSNFTLKIRSTKLEDSAMYFCASTVSGVNSPLHFGNGTRLTVT.

This chain connects TRBV28 to TRBJ1-5; 7 positions match TRBD1. In germline, CDR1 is MDHEN, CDR2 SYDVKM. With 10 bases clipped from V and 2 bases from J, the junction kept 8 bases outside the gene matches. The CDR3 is 14 residues long. CDR3 coding DNA: TGTGCCATCCGGGACAGTATACGCAATCAGCCCCAGCATTTT. Its protein is CAIRDSIRNQPQHF.

This clone was recorded a few times. The CDR3 loop reads CASSPNRNYEQYF. The CDR3 nucleotides read TGTGCCAGCTCACCAAACAGGAATTACGAGCAGTACTTC. The chain links TRBV18 to TRBJ2-7; D perhaps matches TRBD1 (5 bases). The germline V and J ends were trimmed by 2 bases and 4 bases, with 9 bases remaining between them. Germline CDR1 reads KGHSH; CDR2 reads LQKENI. The CDR3 totals 13 residues.

The chain combines TRBV6-4 with TRBJ1-1; 10 bases map to TRBD1. V gave up 5 bases and J gave up 4 bases; unmatched junction bases: 4. The germline gives CDR1 MRHNA, CDR2 SNTAGT. The CDR3 covers 14 residues. CDR3 sequence reads: CASSKDRGGTEAFF. The CDR3 DNA reads as TGTGCCAGCAGTAAGGACAGGGGGGGCACTGAAGCTTTCTTT.

In this sample, this clone turned up once. The V and J genes are TRBV6-5 and TRBJ2-3; TRBD2 might be the D (5 bases). V was pared by 6 bases and J by 2 bases, with 15 bases between. CDR1 MNHEY and CDR2 SVGAGI come from the germline V gene. There are 15 residues in the CDR3. The CDR3 DNA reads TGTGCCAGCAGCTTGGCGGGCTATACCACAGATACGCAGTATTTT. Its translation is CASSLAGYTTDTQYF.

Only a few counts were recorded for this clone. V is TRBV19 and J is TRBJ2-2, with TRBD1 matching 9 bases. Germline CDR1 and CDR2: LNHDA and SQIVND (reference sequence). The J segment lost 5 bases and the V segment lost 7 bases, leaving 2 bases of the junction unmatched. The CDR3 extends over 13 amino acids. The CDR3 DNA is TGTGCCAGTAACAGGGGGCTGACCGGGGAGCTGTTTTTT. This gives the protein CASNRGLTGELFF. Complete variable domain (other parts from reference TRBV19 and TRBJ2-2): DGGITQSPKYLFRKEGQNVTLSCEQNLNHDAMYWYRQDPGQGLRLIYYSQIVNDFQKGDIAEGYSVSREKKESFPLTVTSAQKNPTAFYLCASNRGLTGELFFGEGSRLTVL.

This chain uses TRBV12-5 with TRBJ1-5; no clear D. CDR3 length: 12 amino acids. In germline, CDR1 is LGHNT, CDR2 FRNRAP. Between the trimmed V and J ends, which lost 3 bases and 6 bases, there was a span of 6 bases. This CDR3 is CASGFHGQPQHF. The DNA for the CDR3 is TGTGCTAGTGGTTTCCACGGTCAGCCCCAGCATTTT.

The chain joins TRBV6-6 to TRBJ2-7; D possibly corresponds to TRBD1 (6 bases). CDR1 is MNHNY, CDR2 SVGAGI, per germline (reference sequence). V lost 4 bases and J lost 1, with 17 bases in between. The CDR3 covers 16 residues. CDR3 nucleotide sequence: TGTGCCAGCAGTTCCCAAGGGACACATTATTCCTACGAGCAGTACTTC. This translates into CASSSQGTHYSYEQYF.

V is TRBV28 and J is TRBJ2-7; 9 bases fit TRBD1. The CDR3 contains 15 residues. V was pared by 5 bases and J by 2 bases, with 7 bases of the junction left unmatched. Per the germline V gene, CDR1 is MDHEN and CDR2 is SYDVKM. DNA for the CDR3: TGTGCCAGCAGTGATACAGGGGGCCCAACCTACGAGCAGTACTTC. It is translated as CASSDTGGPTYEQYF.

The genes are TRBV19 and TRBJ2-5, with a possible D match to TRBD2 (6 bases). The V gene lost 3 bases and the J gene lost 5 bases, with 13 bases spanning the gap. This CDR3 contains 14 residues. Germline CDR1 reads LNHDA; CDR2 reads SQIVND (reference sequence). The CDR3 nucleotides are TGTGCCAGTAGTATGGGCGCGGGATGGGAGACCCAGTACTTC. Its translation: CASSMGAGWETQYF.

The rearrangement links TRBV29-1 to TRBJ1-4; possible D gene TRBD1, 6 bases. Trimming removed 4 bases at V and 8 bases at J, with 17 bases between. CDR1 is SQVTM and CDR2 is ANQGSEA in the germline V gene. CDR3 length equals 14 residues. CDR3 sequence reads: CSVGPGANWEKLFF. CDR3 nucleotide sequence: TGCAGCGTTGGGCCAGGGGCTAATTGGGAAAAACTGTTTTTT.

The rearrangement links TRBV18 to TRBJ2-5, with 9 bases matching TRBD1. V dropped 2 bases and J dropped 4; count of bases not matched to a gene: 2. There are 14 residues in the CDR3. Germline loops: CDR1 KGHSH, CDR2 LQKENI. The CDR3 spells CASSPGTGIETQYF. For the CDR3, the DNA is TGTGCCAGCTCACCAGGGACAGGGATAGAGACCCAGTACTTC.

The gene calls are TRBV7-8 and TRBJ2-7; D may be TRBD1 (6 bases). This CDR3 spans 14 amino acids. Trimming took off 1 base at V and 3 bases at J, with 10 bases between the two ends. CDR1 is SGHVS, CDR2 FQNEAQ, per germline. The CDR3 spells CASSLDPQGYEQYF. CDR3 in DNA: TGTGCCAGCAGCTTAGACCCACAGGGCTACGAGCAGTACTTC.

The rearrangement links TRBV18 to TRBJ1-5; 7 bases match TRBD1. The CDR3 spans 15 residues. Trimming cost V 6 bases and J 4 bases; bases outside gene matches: 9. Germline assignment: CDR1 KGHSH and CDR2 LQKENI. The CDR3 sequence: CASSSGTDKNQPQHF. The CDR3, as DNA: TGTGCCAGCTCCTCCGGGACAGACAAAAATCAGCCCCAGCATTTT.